The 13 T cell receptor beta chains given below trace back to one sample, sequenced in a study of cytomegalovirus exposure and HLA in healthy donors. A multiplex PCR was run with 60 Vbeta primers and 13 Jbeta primers. Assay used: immunoSEQ multiplex PCR; TCRdb lists only in-frame clones, some missing. Here the sample spans 120,000 to 150,000 clones, approximately 84% being singletons. Source material: PBMCs. The receptors were sampled from a woman between 40 and 50 years old in good health and CMV-seronegative.

The gene calls are TRBV15 and TRBJ1-2, with D tentatively TRBD1 (6 bases). V shed 0 bases and J shed 7 bases, with 18 bases lying between them. Germline V gene sequence: CDR1 LNHNV, CDR2 YYDKDF (reference sequence). The length of the CDR3 is 16 residues. The CDR3 region has the DNA TGTGCCACCAGCAGAGATCCGGACACGGTGACAGGTGGCTACACCTTC. It specifies CATSRDPDTVTGGYTF.

This chain uses TRBV6-6 with TRBJ1-4; perhaps TRBD1 as D (5 bases). Trimming left V 5 bases short and J 7 bases short, with 11 bases between. The CDR3 loop spans 13 amino acids. The V gene's germline CDR1 is MNHNY and CDR2 SVGAGI (reference sequence). CDR3 region: CASSPRVSEKLFF. CDR3 bases: TGTGCCAGCAGTCCCAGGGTATCTGAAAAACTGTTTTTT.

J is TRBJ2-3 and V is TRBV7-2; D gene unclear. CDR1 SGHTA and CDR2 FQGNSA come from the germline V gene. The CDR3 extends over 15 amino acids. The V gene lost 2 bases and the J gene lost 0 bases, with 9 bases spanning the gap. This CDR3 reads CASSLSTFSTDTQYF. The DNA of the CDR3 is TGTGCCAGCAGCTTATCAACTTTTAGCACAGATACGCAGTATTTT.

In this sample, this clone turned up a few times. This chain uses TRBV5-4 with TRBJ2-7; D possibly corresponds to TRBD1 (6 bases). The CDR3 sequence is 15 residues long. The germline CDR1 and CDR2 sequences are SGHNT and YYREEE (reference sequence). V shed 2 bases and J shed 2 bases, with 14 bases lying between them. The DNA of the CDR3 is TGTGCCAGCAGCTTCATGGGGGCCCTAACCTACGAGCAGTACTTC. This encodes CASSFMGALTYEQYF.

The chain employs TRBV10-3 and TRBJ2-1, with 8 bases identical to TRBD2. J gave up 0 bases and V 5 bases, and 3 bases lay outside the gene matches. The length of the CDR3 is 15 residues. Germline V CDR1 and CDR2: ENHRY, SYGVKD. CDR3 coding DNA: TGTGCCATCAGTCGGGGGGGGTCCTCCTACAATGAGCAGTTCTTC. It translates to CAISRGGSSYNEQFF.

The sample holds a few counts of this clone. This chain links TRBV28 with TRBJ1-2, with D perhaps matching TRBD1 (5 bases). Trimming took off 3 bases at V and 4 bases at J, with 6 bases between the two ends. Germline lookup yields CDR1 MDHEN and CDR2 SYDVKM. The CDR3 spans 12 residues. CDR3 sequence reads: CASSFGGYGYTF. In DNA form, the CDR3 reads TGTGCCAGCAGTTTCGGGGGCTATGGCTACACCTTC.

Of note for this clone: Other DNA sequences of this sample code for an identical CDR3. The chain has TRBV4-3 and TRBJ1-1; no firm D call. The germline CDR1 and CDR2 sequences are LGHNA and YSLEER. CDR3 length: 15 residues. Trimming stripped 3 bases from V and 0 bases from J, with 11 bases between. The CDR3 reads CASSQVREMNTEAFF. The CDR3 region has the DNA TGCGCCAGCAGCCAGGTGAGGGAGATGAACACTGAAGCTTTCTTT.

This clone was detected only a few times. This chain connects TRBV10-1 to TRBJ1-2; D is perhaps TRBD1 (5 bases). From germline, CDR1 is WNHNN and CDR2 SYGVQD (reference sequence). Trimming stripped 4 bases from V and 0 bases from J, with 6 bases between. The CDR3 extends over 13 amino acids. This CDR3 reads CASSATANYGYTF. CDR3 coding DNA: TGCGCCAGCAGTGCGACAGCTAACTATGGCTACACCTTC.

The V and J genes are TRBV11-2 and TRBJ2-5; TRBD2 is a possible D gene (7 bases). Trimming shortened V by 5 bases and J by 5 bases, and 21 bases separated the two germline ends. Germline assignment: CDR1 SGHAT and CDR2 FQNNGV. The CDR3 has 16 residues. The CDR3, as DNA: TGTGCCAGCAGCGCCCTAGGGGGGACTATTTTGGAGACCCAGTACTTC. It translates to CASSALGGTILETQYF.

The chain carries TRBV7-9 and TRBJ1-1; D remains unclear. The V gene's germline CDR1 is SEHNR and CDR2 FQNEAQ (reference sequence). The CDR3 extends over 12 amino acids. The V gene lost 3 bases and the J gene lost 4 bases, with 6 bases spanning the gap. Here the CDR3 DNA reads TGTGCCAGCAGCTTCAAGAGCACTGAAGCTTTCTTT. It translates to CASSFKSTEAFF. Full variable domain (rest looked up from reference TRBV7-9 and TRBJ1-1): DTGVSQNPRHKITKRGQNVTFRCDPISEHNRLYWYRQTLGQGPEFLTYFQNEAQLEKSRLLSDRFSAERPKGSFSTLEIQRTEQGDSAMYLCASSFKSTEAFFGQGTRLTVV.

This clone was picked up a small number of times. V is TRBV7-9 and J is TRBJ2-7; D not certain. The germline CDR1 and CDR2 sequences are SEHNR and FQNEAQ (reference sequence). The CDR3 consists of 14 residues. Trimming removed 6 bases at V and 1 base at J, with 13 bases between. CDR3 DNA: TGTGCCAGCAGTTACATCAGCGCTTCCTACGAGCAGTACTTC. This gives the protein CASSYISASYEQYF.

V and J are TRBV25-1 and TRBJ2-7; D not certain. With 2 bases removed from V and 2 bases from J, the gap between germline ends came to 7 bases. This CDR3 has 13 residues. Germline CDR1 MGHDK, CDR2 SYGVNS. The CDR3 region has the DNA TGTGCCAGCAGTGAACCGCGAACCTACGAGCAGTACTTC. Its translation is CASSEPRTYEQYF.

J is TRBJ2-7 and V is TRBV25-1, with a tentative D call TRBD2 (5 bases). V was trimmed by 7 bases and J by 4 bases, leaving 20 bases between them. The CDR3 loop spans 15 amino acids. Germline-derived CDR1 and CDR2 are MGHDK and SYGVNS. CDR3 coding DNA: TGTGCCAGCACCCTAACCCCTAGCTCTGGGTACGAGCAGTACTTC. This translates into CASTLTPSSGYEQYF.